The clone carrying this TCR beta chain appeared many times. Preparation of TCR beta libraries was done by quantitative 5'-RACE with molecular barcodes. TCRdb itself ran the 5' RACE reads through MiXCR, one entry per CDR3 protein. Found here are 200,000 to 250,000 distinct CDR3 sequences, 10% to 13% of them singletons; the top ten hold 20% to 25%. V lost 8 bases, J lost 7 bases, and 18 bases lay in between. The CDR3 contains 14 residues. Germline V lookup: CDR1 MDHEN, CDR2 SYDVKM. These data belong to a study of CD8 T cells in ankylosing spondylitis. This clonotype was sampled from a male donor with ankylosing spondylitis or in good health (not recorded which). The sample taken for sequencing was blood, either unsorted or a sorted T cell fraction (not recorded which). The rearrangement uses TRBV28 and TRBJ2-1; maybe TRBD1 (6 bases). In nucleotides, the CDR3 is TGTGCCAGCCTAAAGGGGGATCCACAGAATGAGCAGTTCTTC. Translation gives CASLKGDPQNEQFF.